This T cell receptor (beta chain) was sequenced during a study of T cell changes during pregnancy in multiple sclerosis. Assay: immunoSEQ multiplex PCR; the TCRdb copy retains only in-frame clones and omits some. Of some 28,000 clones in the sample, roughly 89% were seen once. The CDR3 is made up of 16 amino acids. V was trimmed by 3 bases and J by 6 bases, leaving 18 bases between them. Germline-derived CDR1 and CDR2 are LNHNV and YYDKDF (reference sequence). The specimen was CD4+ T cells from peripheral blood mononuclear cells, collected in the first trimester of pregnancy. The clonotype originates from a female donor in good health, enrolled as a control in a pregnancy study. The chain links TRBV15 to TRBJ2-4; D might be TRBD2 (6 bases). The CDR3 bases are TGTGCCACCAGCAGGCTAGGGGAAACCGGGGGAAACATTCAGTACTTC. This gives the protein CATSRLGETGGNIQYF.